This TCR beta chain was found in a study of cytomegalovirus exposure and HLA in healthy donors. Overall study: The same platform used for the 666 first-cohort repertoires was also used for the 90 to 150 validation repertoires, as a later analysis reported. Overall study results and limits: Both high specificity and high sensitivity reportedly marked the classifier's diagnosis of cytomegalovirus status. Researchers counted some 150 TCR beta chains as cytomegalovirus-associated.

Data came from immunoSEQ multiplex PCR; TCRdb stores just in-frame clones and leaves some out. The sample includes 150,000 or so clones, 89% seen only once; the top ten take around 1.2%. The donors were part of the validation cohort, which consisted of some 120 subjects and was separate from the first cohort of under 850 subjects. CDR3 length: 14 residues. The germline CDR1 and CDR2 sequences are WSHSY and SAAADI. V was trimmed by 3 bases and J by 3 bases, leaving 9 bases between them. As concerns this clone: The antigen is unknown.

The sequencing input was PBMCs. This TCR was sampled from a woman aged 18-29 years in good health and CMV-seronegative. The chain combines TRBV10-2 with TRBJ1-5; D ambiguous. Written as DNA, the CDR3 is TGCGCCAGCAGTGAACTTGAGGTCAATCAGCCCCAGCATTTT. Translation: CASSELEVNQPQHF.